The next 22 T cell receptor beta chains were all read from a single sample in a study of blood T cell repertoires in COVID-19. Measured with immunoSEQ multiplex PCR; TCRdb has only the in-frame clones, and not every one. The table records under 300,000 clones, 88% of them present only once. Sequenced: PBMCs or T cells enriched from blood (not recorded which). The receptors come from a woman in her 30s who had recovered from COVID-19.

The chain carries TRBV24-1 and TRBJ2-1; 7 nucleotides line up with TRBD1. V lost 9 bases and J lost 3; bases outside the gene matches: 4. The CDR3 extends over 13 amino acids. Germline lookup yields CDR1 KGHDR and CDR2 SFDVKD. The chain's CDR3 is CATGTDFYNEQFF. In DNA, the CDR3 is TGTGCCACCGGGACAGATTTCTACAATGAGCAGTTCTTC.

This clone has a handful of counts. The chain uses TRBV6-1 and TRBJ1-5; D gene ambiguous. The CDR3 loop spans 13 amino acids. Per germline, CDR1 MNHNS and CDR2 SASEGT. V lost 1 base, J lost 8 bases, and 9 bases lay in between. This chain's CDR3 is CASSEDQLKPQHF. For the CDR3, the DNA is TGTGCCAGCAGTGAAGACCAACTCAAGCCCCAGCATTTT.

This clone has a handful of counts. This same CDR3 is encoded by further DNA sequences in the sample. This chain connects TRBV19 to TRBJ2-1; 10 positions agree with TRBD1. Germline lookup yields CDR1 LNHDA and CDR2 SQIVND (reference sequence). The CDR3 contains 14 residues. With V trimmed by 6 bases and J by 1 base, 0 bases remained unmatched. The CDR3 sequence: CASRGQGSYNEQFF. CDR3 DNA sequence: TGTGCCAGTAGGGGACAGGGGTCCTACAATGAGCAGTTCTTC.

V usage is TRBV19 and J usage is TRBJ1-1, with TRBD1 identical over 7 bases. CDR1 and CDR2 (germline): LNHDA, SQIVND (reference sequence). The CDR3 runs to 16 residues. The V gene end was trimmed by 7 bases and the J gene end by 6 bases; junction bases not matched to a gene: 17. The CDR3 DNA is TGTGCCAGTATTTCCCGACAGGGATGGTTATCTGCTGAAGCTTTCTTT. Its translation: CASISRQGWLSAEAFF.

The chain combines TRBV6-5 with TRBJ1-2; tentatively, D is TRBD1 (5 bases). The V gene lost 5 bases and the J gene lost 2 bases, with 15 bases spanning the gap. This CDR3 has 15 amino acids. Germline CDR1 and CDR2: MNHEY and SVGAGI. The CDR3 region is CASSLPDRGNYGYTF. The CDR3 nucleotides read TGTGCCAGCAGTCTGCCGGATCGGGGGAACTATGGCTACACCTTC.

The CDR3 nucleotides read TGTGCCAGCTACAGAGATGGCTACACCTTC. This codes for CASYRDGYTF. The rearrangement links TRBV9 to TRBJ1-2, with unresolved D. This CDR3 is built from 10 residues. Germline values: CDR1 SGDLS, CDR2 YYNGEE. V lost 7 bases and J lost 6, with 7 bases in between.

The V and J genes are TRBV18 and TRBJ1-1; 9 bases fit TRBD1. The V and J ends lost 2 bases and 6 bases, in that order; junction bases with no gene match: 13. This CDR3 has 17 amino acids. Germline-derived CDR1 and CDR2 are KGHSH and LQKENI. The CDR3 sequence: CASSPVTGTGRFAEAFF. DNA for the CDR3: TGTGCCAGCTCACCAGTCACCGGGACAGGGCGTTTTGCTGAAGCTTTCTTT.

The table lists this clone with a few counts. The rearrangement links TRBV12-3 or TRBV12-4 to TRBJ1-5; D gene unclear. This CDR3 region has 13 residues. Deletions cut 6 bases from V and 0 bases from J, with 6 bases between. CDR3 in DNA: TGTGCCAGCAGCCCTTATAGCAATCAGCCCCAGCATTTT. Residues: CASSPYSNQPQHF.

This clone was observed once. This sequence joins TRBV2 and TRBJ2-2; the match to TRBD1 covers 7 bases. J gave up 7 bases and V 1 base, and 9 bases lay outside the gene matches. The V gene's germline CDR1 is SNHLY and CDR2 FYNNEI. The CDR3 has 16 residues. This CDR3 is CASSEEGGRVGGELFF. The CDR3 bases are TGTGCCAGCAGTGAAGAAGGGGGCAGGGTCGGCGGGGAGCTGTTTTTT. Looking up the rest from reference TRBV2 and TRBJ2-2 gives the full variable domain: EPEVTQTPSHQVTQMGQEVILRCVPISNHLYFYWYRQILGQKVEFLVSFYNNEISEKSEIFDDQFSVERPDGSNFTLKIRSTKLEDSAMYFCASSEEGGRVGGELFFGEGSRLTVL.

The rearrangement joins TRBV5-6 to TRBJ2-1; TRBD2 might be the D (5 bases). Trimming left V 0 bases short and J 4 bases short, with 8 bases between. Germline CDR1 SGHDT, CDR2 YYEEEE. The CDR3 spans 14 residues. CDR3: CASSLAAAYNEQFF. The CDR3 DNA follows: TGTGCCAGCAGCTTGGCAGCGGCATACAATGAGCAGTTCTTC. The variable domain in full, with the rest retrieved from reference TRBV5-6 and TRBJ2-1, is DAGVTQSPTHLIKTRGQQVTLRCSPKSGHDTVSWYQQALGQGPQFIFQYYEEEERQRGNFPDRFSGHQFPNYSSELNVNALLLGDSALYLCASSLAAAYNEQFFGPGTRLTVL.

The chain links TRBV6-1 to TRBJ2-3; 7 positions agree with TRBD1. The CDR3 covers 15 residues. CDR1 is MNHNS, CDR2 SASEGT, per germline. V lost 3 bases to trimming and J lost 2 bases; unmatched junction nucleotides: 5. CDR3 sequence (DNA): TGTGCCAGCAGTGAGCCGGGACAGAACACAGATACGCAGTATTTT. It specifies CASSEPGQNTDTQYF.

V and J are TRBV5-6 and TRBJ1-1, with no clear D. The CDR3 spans 15 residues. The germline V and J ends were trimmed by 3 bases and 4 bases, with 16 bases remaining between them. CDR1 and CDR2 from the germline V gene are SGHDT and YYEEEE. CDR3 sequence: CASSSRHLWRTEAFF. As DNA, the CDR3 is TGTGCCAGCAGCTCACGACACCTTTGGCGCACTGAAGCTTTCTTT.

V gene TRBV5-6 combines with J gene TRBJ2-7; tentative D call: TRBD1 (6 bases). V dropped 5 bases and J dropped 9 bases, with 18 bases sitting between them. The CDR3 runs to 13 residues. From germline, CDR1 is SGHDT and CDR2 YYEEEE. The CDR3 region is CASSPKRQQGQYF. CDR3 DNA sequence: TGTGCCAGCAGTCCTAAACGCCAACAGGGGCAGTACTTC. Full variable domain (outside the CDR3, taken from reference TRBV5-6 and TRBJ2-7): DAGVTQSPTHLIKTRGQQVTLRCSPKSGHDTVSWYQQALGQGPQFIFQYYEEEERQRGNFPDRFSGHQFPNYSSELNVNALLLGDSALYLCASSPKRQQGQYFGPGTRLTVT.

The rearrangement links TRBV5-4 to TRBJ2-5, with D hard to call. V was cut by 0 bases and J by 1 base, with 13 bases left in between. The CDR3 runs 16 residues. Per germline, CDR1 SGHNT and CDR2 YYREEE (reference sequence). For the CDR3, the DNA is TGTGCCAGCAGCTTGGCCGGGTGGCAGTTCCAAGAGACCCAGTACTTC. It is translated as CASSLAGWQFQETQYF.

The chain combines TRBV9 with TRBJ2-5, with a tentative D call TRBD2 (6 bases). CDR1 and CDR2 from the germline V gene are SGDLS and YYNGEE. V was shortened by 0 bases and J by 3 bases, with 9 bases between the two germline ends. The CDR3 extends over 14 amino acids. This CDR3 is CASSVGPSEETQYF. The CDR3 coding sequence is TGTGCCAGCAGCGTAGGGCCTAGCGAAGAGACCCAGTACTTC.

This chain connects TRBV7-8 to TRBJ1-1; 9 bases are a match to TRBD1. The CDR3 extends over 20 amino acids. V shed 6 bases and J 5 bases; nucleotides not matched to a gene: 25. The germline V gene has CDR1 SGHVS and CDR2 FQNEAQ. CDR3 sequence: CASSSTALGTGIFQGTEAFF. CDR3 DNA: TGTGCCAGCAGTTCAACGGCCCTCGGGACAGGGATCTTCCAGGGGACTGAAGCTTTCTTT.

The V and J genes are TRBV6-2 or TRBV6-3 and TRBJ2-5; 9 bases map to TRBD2. The CDR3 sequence is 13 residues long. Germline loops: CDR1 MNHEY, CDR2 SVGEGT. V dropped 4 bases and J dropped 8; count of bases not matched to a gene: 5. In nucleotides, the CDR3 is TGTGCCAGCAGTTTCAGCGGGGGGACAACCCAGTACTTC. Its protein is CASSFSGGTTQYF.

This chain uses TRBV9 with TRBJ1-2; a possible D gene is TRBD1 (5 bases). Germline lookup yields CDR1 SGDLS and CDR2 YYNGEE. This CDR3 spans 12 amino acids. V was pared by 4 bases and J by 5 bases, with 9 bases between. The CDR3 DNA reads TGTGCCAGCAGCACGCGACAGTATGGCTACACCTTC. Protein sequence: CASSTRQYGYTF.

The chain is built from TRBV7-2 and TRBJ2-7, with 10 positions matching TRBD1. Germline-derived CDR1 and CDR2 are SGHTA and FQGNSA. This CDR3 contains 14 residues. Losses at the gene ends were 3 bases for V and 4 bases for J; bases not matched to a gene: 3. CDR3 protein: CASSLDRGLYEQYF. The CDR3 coding sequence is TGTGCCAGCAGCTTGGACAGGGGGTTGTACGAGCAGTACTTC.

This chain connects TRBV13 to TRBJ2-1; 8 positions match TRBD2. The CDR3 sequence is 15 residues long. Trimming took 1 base from V and 6 from J; bases not matched to a gene: 5. CDR1 is PRHDT, CDR2 FYEKMQ, per germline (reference sequence). The CDR3 here is CASSLEGLAGNEQFF. The CDR3, as DNA: TGTGCCAGCAGCTTAGAAGGCCTAGCGGGCAATGAGCAGTTCTTC.

The chain couples TRBV5-1 to TRBJ1-2, with TRBD1 matching 8 bases. V was clipped by 2 bases and J by 4 bases; unmatched bases: 4. The CDR3 covers 14 residues. Germline lookup yields CDR1 SGHRS and CDR2 YFSETQ. The CDR3 region has the DNA TGCGCCAGCAGCTTCGACAGGGGATCCTATGGCTACACCTTC. The encoded protein is CASSFDRGSYGYTF. The whole variable domain, filled in from reference TRBV5-1 and TRBJ1-2, reads KAGVTQTPRYLIKTRGQQVTLSCSPISGHRSVSWYQQTPGQGLQFLFEYFSETQRNKGNFPGRFSGRQFSNSRSEMNVSTLELGDSALYLCASSFDRGSYGYTFGSGTRLTVV.

CDR3 in DNA: TGTGCCAGCAGTCCCCGGACAGGGGATAATTCACCCCTCCACTTT. Protein: CASSPRTGDNSPLHF. This chain uses TRBV28 with TRBJ1-6, with TRBD1 matching over 9 bases. Unmatched junction bases numbered 4, after V lost 5 bases and J lost 5 bases. There are 15 residues in the CDR3. The germline V gene has CDR1 MDHEN and CDR2 SYDVKM. Together with reference TRBV28 and TRBJ1-6, the CDR3 gives the full variable domain: DVKVTQSSRYLVKRTGEKVFLECVQDMDHENMFWYRQDPGLGLRLIYFSYDVKMKEKGDIPEGYSVSREKKERFSLILESASTNQTSMYLCASSPRTGDNSPLHFGNGTRLTVT.